A single sample gave rise to the 18 T cell receptor beta chains below, sequenced in a study of T cell repertoires in aging, cancer and after chemotherapy. TCR beta rearrangements were amplified from peripheral blood genomic DNA. A mixed TRB-A/B primer pool amplified rearranged TRB by multiplex touch-down PCR. TCRdb reanalysed the multiplex PCR reads using MiXCR and keeps one entry per CDR3 protein. The table includes about 11,000 distinct CDR3 sequences, roughly 40% detected once. The material sequenced was blood. These receptor sequences come from a human donor in good health.

The chain uses TRBV7-3 and TRBJ1-1, with D tentatively TRBD1 (5 bases). Trimming removed 5 bases at V and 5 bases at J, with 15 bases between. CDR1 is SGHTA, CDR2 FQGTGA, per germline. This CDR3 region has 14 residues. CDR3 residues: CASSPSTEGTEAFF. In nucleotides, the CDR3 is TGTGCCAGCAGCCCCTCGACAGAGGGAACTGAAGCTTTCTTT.

The chain uses TRBV29-1 and TRBJ2-3, with a weak D call TRBD2 (6 bases). Germline values: CDR1 SQVTM, CDR2 ANQGSEA. CDR3 length equals 13 residues. The V end was cut by 4 bases, the J end by 2 bases, with 10 bases between. CDR3 residues: CSVVRDATDTQYF. The CDR3 DNA reads TGCAGCGTTGTGCGGGACGCCACAGATACGCAGTATTTT.

The V gene is TRBV30, the J gene TRBJ2-5; 10 positions match TRBD2. Germline CDR1 reads GTSNPN; CDR2 reads SVGIG (reference sequence). The CDR3 length is 14 residues. Trimming cost V 3 bases and J 5 bases; bases outside gene matches: 6. The CDR3 is CAWRRLAGEETQYF. Here the CDR3 DNA reads TGTGCCTGGAGGAGGCTAGCGGGGGAGGAGACCCAGTACTTC.

The chain couples TRBV6-2 or TRBV6-3 to TRBJ2-1; the match to TRBD2 covers 11 bases. This CDR3 has 14 amino acids. V was clipped by 6 bases and J by 8 bases; unmatched bases: 6. From germline, CDR1 is MNHEY and CDR2 SVGEGT. CDR3 protein: CASSDPGLADEQFF. The CDR3 nucleotides read TGTGCCAGCAGCGATCCGGGACTAGCGGATGAGCAGTTCTTC.

The CDR3 DNA reads as TGTGCCAGCAGTAAGACACCTTATGGCTACACCTTC. Its translation: CASSKTPYGYTF. The rearrangement uses TRBV12-3 or TRBV12-4 and TRBJ1-2, with unresolved D. This CDR3 spans 12 amino acids. The V end lost 5 bases, the J end lost 5 bases, and 9 bases lay between the germline ends.

This clonotype showed up just a few times. The V gene is TRBV24-1, the J gene TRBJ2-3; 12 bases line up with TRBD2. CDR3 length: 17 amino acids. Germline V lookup: CDR1 KGHDR, CDR2 SFDVKD. The V segment lost 2 bases and the J segment 2 bases; nucleotides outside the gene matches: 4. The CDR3 DNA reads TGTGCCACCAGTGATTCGGGACTAGCGGGCGACACAGATACGCAGTATTTT. Translation gives CATSDSGLAGDTDTQYF.

The chain combines TRBV5-1 with TRBJ2-7; 10 bases fit TRBD1. V gave up 4 bases and J gave up 5 bases; unmatched junction bases: 6. In germline, CDR1 is SGHRS, CDR2 YFSETQ. CDR3 length: 14 residues. The CDR3 DNA sequence: TGCGCCAGCAGCCCCGCCGGGACAGGGGACGAGCAGTACTTC. Protein product: CASSPAGTGDEQYF.

The chain links TRBV20-1 to TRBJ2-1; 9 bases agree with TRBD2. This CDR3 has 13 residues. From germline, CDR1 is DFQATT and CDR2 SNEGSKA (reference sequence). With V trimmed by 6 bases and J by 4 bases, 4 bases remained unmatched. DNA for the CDR3: TGCAGTGCCCTAGCGGGGCAATACAATGAGCAGTTCTTC. Translating gives CSALAGQYNEQFF.

This clonotype was picked up a small number of times. The CDR3 loop reads CASSQVVPITAQFF. CDR3 nucleotides: TGCGCCAGCAGCCAAGTAGTGCCAATCACGGCGCAGTTCTTC. The chain recombines TRBV4-3 with TRBJ2-1; no firm D call. Germline V CDR1 and CDR2: LGHNA, YSLEER. V was cut by 1 base and J by 12 bases, with 16 bases left in between. This CDR3 has 14 residues.

V gene TRBV29-1 combines with J gene TRBJ2-7; possible D gene TRBD2, 6 bases. CDR3 length equals 13 residues. Trimming took off 4 bases at V and 5 bases at J, with 15 bases between the two ends. The germline CDR1 and CDR2 sequences are SQVTM and ANQGSEA. The CDR3, as DNA: TGCAGCGTTGGCGGAGGGATATATAACGAGCAGTACTTC. Its translation: CSVGGGIYNEQYF.

As to this clonotype: One end of the junction is discordant with germline, which a read error may explain. The genes are TRBV4-2 and TRBJ2-7, with D tentatively TRBD1 (6 bases). The CDR3 totals 16 residues. Germline loops: CDR1 LGHNA, CDR2 YNFKEQ. The CDR3 sequence is CASSQDSTGRKWEQYF. The CDR3, as DNA: TGCGCCAGCAGCCAAGATAGTACAGGGAGAAAGTGGGAGCAGTACTTC.

The chain couples TRBV7-9 to TRBJ2-7; TRBD1 might be the D (6 bases). Trimming removed 1 base from V and 3 bases from J, with 13 bases in between. CDR1 and CDR2 from the germline V gene are SEHNR and FQNEAQ (reference sequence). This CDR3 has 15 amino acids. The CDR3: CASSLVGTPNYEQYF. As DNA, the CDR3 is TGTGCCAGCAGCTTAGTGGGGACACCTAACTACGAGCAGTACTTC.

This chain uses TRBV6-2 or TRBV6-3 with TRBJ1-5; a weak D match, TRBD1 (5 bases). The CDR3 extends over 14 amino acids. The V end lost 6 bases, the J end lost 1 base, and 10 bases lay between the germline ends. Germline V gives CDR1 MNHEY, CDR2 SVGEGT. CDR3 sequence reads: CASRGGGSNQPQHF. The CDR3 region has the DNA TGTGCCAGCAGGGGGGGGGGGAGCAATCAGCCCCAGCATTTT.

This clonotype was found a few times. The gene calls are TRBV20-1 and TRBJ2-5, with a possible D match to TRBD2 (6 bases). V lost 8 bases to trimming and J lost 4 bases, with 17 bases between them. The germline V gene encodes CDR1 DFQATT and CDR2 SNEGSKA (reference sequence). CDR3 size: 13 residues. CDR3 protein: CSSTGDRLETQYF. CDR3 sequence (DNA): TGCAGTTCCACGGGAGACAGACTAGAGACCCAGTACTTC.

The CDR3 region is CSAHGQGTDTQYF. DNA of the CDR3: TGCAGTGCCCACGGACAGGGCACAGATACGCAGTATTTT. The chain has TRBV20-1 and TRBJ2-3, with 7 bases aligning to TRBD1. From germline, CDR1 is DFQATT and CDR2 SNEGSKA (reference sequence). V was pared by 6 bases and J by 1 base, with 4 bases of the junction left unmatched. This CDR3 is 13 amino acids long.

J is TRBJ2-1 and V is TRBV19; 8 bases map to TRBD2. Trimming at V came to 5 bases and at J to 8 bases, leaving 11 bases not matched to a gene. The germline V gene encodes CDR1 LNHDA and CDR2 SQIVND (reference sequence). The CDR3 consists of 15 residues. Here the CDR3 reads CASSASSGWGDEQFF. In DNA form, the CDR3 reads TGTGCCAGTAGTGCTTCTAGCGGGTGGGGGGATGAGCAGTTCTTC.

The genes are TRBV12-3 or TRBV12-4 and TRBJ2-7; D may be TRBD1 or TRBD2 (6 bases each). V was pared by 6 bases and J by 5 bases, with 17 bases between. The CDR3 length is 14 residues. CDR3: CASSPMEGDNEQYF. The CDR3 DNA is TGTGCCAGCAGCCCGATGGAGGGGGACAACGAGCAGTACTTC.

The rearrangement uses TRBV29-1 and TRBJ1-3; no clear D gene. Trimming stripped 7 bases from V and 0 bases from J, with 7 bases between. From germline, CDR1 is SQVTM and CDR2 ANQGSEA. This CDR3 spans 12 amino acids. CDR3 bases: TGCAGCGGCCGGATCTCTGGAAACACCATATATTTT. Its protein product is CSGRISGNTIYF.